A selection of T cell receptor beta chains follows, all from one sample in a study of T-cell memory formation after mild COVID-19. Each CDR3 protein gets one entry after TCRdb re-called the 5' RACE reads with MiXCR. This table has fewer than 95,000 distinct CDR3 sequences, roughly 16% appearing once. Sequencing input: PBMCs or a T cell subset sorted from them (not recorded which). All receptors come from a man between 18 and 29 years old who had mild COVID-19 (a few samples of this study predate the infection). Cell type and time point are not known. The CDR3 runs from the conserved cysteine through the conserved F or W. D genes are given only for firm matches. Some rows mark clone size as missing; the rest say once, few, many or name a class of expanded clone.

d_gene: .
len: 15
v_gene: TRBV15
abundance: few
j_gene: TRBJ1-2
CDR3nt: TGTGCCACCAGCAGACCCGGGGTGGCGCCCCATGGCTACACCTTC
CDR3aa: CATSRPGVAPHGYTF

d_gene: TRBD2
len: 17
v_gene: TRBV29-1
abundance: .
j_gene: TRBJ2-7
CDR3nt: TGCAGCGTTGAGACAGGAGGAAGCGGGGGGATTCTATACGAGCAGTACTTC
CDR3aa: CSVETGGSGGILYEQYF

d_gene: .
len: 16
v_gene: TRBV7-3
abundance: .
j_gene: TRBJ2-3
CDR3nt: TGTGCCAGCAGCGCCCAGGGGCGGGTGACGACAGATACGCAGTATTTT
CDR3aa: CASSAQGRVTTDTQYF

d_gene: TRBD1
len: 15
v_gene: TRBV5-1
abundance: .
j_gene: TRBJ2-2
CDR3nt: TGCGCCAGCATCGAAGGGACAGCGAACACCGGGGAGCTGTTTTTT
CDR3aa: CASIEGTANTGELFF

d_gene: .
len: 15
v_gene: TRBV5-5
abundance: .
j_gene: TRBJ1-1
CDR3nt: TGTGCCAGCAGTTATGGCCCGACTGGGGGCACTGAAGCTTTCTTT
CDR3aa: CASSYGPTGGTEAFF

d_gene: .
len: 13
v_gene: TRBV12-3/TRBV12-4
abundance: few
j_gene: TRBJ1-1
CDR3nt: TGTGCCAGCAAGGATCGAGTAGGCACTGAAGCTTTCTTT
CDR3aa: CASKDRVGTEAFF

d_gene: TRBD1
len: 13
v_gene: TRBV6-1
abundance: few
j_gene: TRBJ2-4
CDR3nt: TGTGCCAGCGAGACAGGGACCAAAAACATTCAGTACTTC
CDR3aa: CASETGTKNIQYF

d_gene: TRBD1
len: 13
v_gene: TRBV2
abundance: .
j_gene: TRBJ1-1
CDR3nt: TGTGCCAGCAGGGACAGGGGTCGGACTGAAGCTTTCTTT
CDR3aa: CASRDRGRTEAFF

d_gene: .
len: 14
v_gene: TRBV18
abundance: few
j_gene: TRBJ2-6
CDR3nt: TGTGCCAGCTCACAGGGGTTCGGGGCCAACGTCCTGACTTTC
CDR3aa: CASSQGFGANVLTF

d_gene: .
len: 12
v_gene: TRBV7-9
abundance: .
j_gene: TRBJ2-2
CDR3nt: TGTGCCAGCAGCTTTCTTTCCGGGGAGCTGTTTTTT
CDR3aa: CASSFLSGELFF

d_gene: TRBD2
len: 16
v_gene: TRBV20-1
abundance: .
j_gene: TRBJ2-1
CDR3nt: TGCAGTGCATCCCCGAGCGCCGGGGGGATCTACAATGAGCAGTTCTTC
CDR3aa: CSASPSAGGIYNEQFF

d_gene: .
len: 16
v_gene: TRBV9
abundance: .
j_gene: TRBJ2-3
CDR3nt: TGTGCCAGCAGCGTATCGTCGGGTGGAGTGACAGATACGCAGTATTTT
CDR3aa: CASSVSSGGVTDTQYF

d_gene: TRBD1
len: 15
v_gene: TRBV14
abundance: few
j_gene: TRBJ2-7
CDR3nt: TGTGCCAGCAGCCAAGAGACAGGGTTCCTCTACGAGCAGTACTTC
CDR3aa: CASSQETGFLYEQYF

d_gene: .
len: 16
v_gene: TRBV4-2
abundance: .
j_gene: TRBJ1-2
CDR3nt: TGTGCCAGCAGCCGAGACCCGACAGGAGCTAACTATGGCTACACCTTC
CDR3aa: CASSRDPTGANYGYTF

d_gene: TRBD1
len: 14
v_gene: TRBV27
abundance: .
j_gene: TRBJ2-2
CDR3nt: TGTGCCAGCAGCCAACAGGGGGCTACCGGGGAGCTGTTTTTT
CDR3aa: CASSQQGATGELFF

d_gene: TRBD1
len: 17
v_gene: TRBV5-1
abundance: few
j_gene: TRBJ2-5
CDR3nt: TGCGCCAGCAGCTTGGCCTCGACAGGGATTTGGCAAGAGACCCAGTACTTC
CDR3aa: CASSLASTGIWQETQYF

d_gene: .
len: 16
v_gene: TRBV7-9
abundance: .
j_gene: TRBJ2-4
CDR3nt: TGTGCCAGCAGCTTATGGAGGGGGAGAGCCAAAAACATTCAGTACTTC
CDR3aa: CASSLWRGRAKNIQYF

d_gene: .
len: 13
v_gene: TRBV11-2
abundance: many
j_gene: TRBJ1-2
CDR3nt: TGTGCCAGCAGCTTAGGGACCGGGGATGGCTACACCTTC
CDR3aa: CASSLGTGDGYTF

d_gene: .
len: 14
v_gene: TRBV11-2
abundance: few
j_gene: TRBJ1-1
CDR3nt: TGTGCCAGCAGCTTAATTGTAGGGAGAGGGGAAGCTTTCTTT
CDR3aa: CASSLIVGRGEAFF

d_gene: .
len: 16
v_gene: TRBV5-1
abundance: few
j_gene: TRBJ2-3
CDR3nt: TGCGCCAGCAGCCACCGGACAGCGACGCTCACAGATACGCAGTATTTT
CDR3aa: CASSHRTATLTDTQYF

d_gene: .
len: 13
v_gene: TRBV7-2
abundance: few
j_gene: TRBJ1-1
CDR3nt: TGTGCCAGCAGCTTACCTTATTCGGATGAAGCTTTCTTT
CDR3aa: CASSLPYSDEAFF

d_gene: TRBD2
len: 14
v_gene: TRBV11-2
abundance: few
j_gene: TRBJ2-1
CDR3nt: TGTGCCAGCAGCCCTGGACTAGCGGGGGGGTGGCAGTTCTTC
CDR3aa: CASSPGLAGGWQFF

d_gene: .
len: 14
v_gene: TRBV9
abundance: few
j_gene: TRBJ2-2
CDR3nt: TGTGCCAGCAGCGTTCACGGGAACACCGGGGAGCTGTTTTTT
CDR3aa: CASSVHGNTGELFF

d_gene: .
len: 12
v_gene: TRBV27
abundance: .
j_gene: TRBJ2-3
CDR3nt: TGTGCCTCAGGGGTCTTCACAGATACGCAGTATTTT
CDR3aa: CASGVFTDTQYF

d_gene: .
len: 13
v_gene: TRBV4-1
abundance: .
j_gene: TRBJ2-2
CDR3nt: TGCGCCAGCCAAACGGTTAACACCGGGGAGCTGTTTTTT
CDR3aa: CASQTVNTGELFF

d_gene: TRBD1
len: 16
v_gene: TRBV5-1
abundance: few
j_gene: TRBJ1-1
CDR3nt: TGCGCCAGCAGATCTGGACAGGCCATTAGGGACCCTGAAGCTTTCTTT
CDR3aa: CASRSGQAIRDPEAFF

d_gene: .
len: 16
v_gene: TRBV20-1
abundance: .
j_gene: TRBJ2-7
CDR3nt: TGCAGTGCTAGAGCCCTGGGCGCGGGGCGCAACTACGAGCAGTACTTC
CDR3aa: CSARALGAGRNYEQYF

d_gene: .
len: 15
v_gene: TRBV4-2
abundance: many
j_gene: TRBJ2-5
CDR3nt: TGTGCCAGCAGCCCAGGAGGGGGAAATACAGAGACCCAGTACTTC
CDR3aa: CASSPGGGNTETQYF

d_gene: TRBD2
len: 16
v_gene: TRBV29-1
abundance: .
j_gene: TRBJ2-3
CDR3nt: TGCAGCCCCCTGATTCATGCGGGGGGAAGCACAGATACGCAGTATTTT
CDR3aa: CSPLIHAGGSTDTQYF

d_gene: .
len: 15
v_gene: TRBV27
abundance: few
j_gene: TRBJ2-7
CDR3nt: TGTGCCAGCAGTCGCAGGACGGTGGGACCCTACGAGCAGTACTTC
CDR3aa: CASSRRTVGPYEQYF

d_gene: .
len: 14
v_gene: TRBV6-5
abundance: many
j_gene: TRBJ1-1
CDR3nt: TGTGCCAGCAGTTACTTGACGTCGGACACTGAAGCTTTCTTT
CDR3aa: CASSYLTSDTEAFF

d_gene: .
len: 13
v_gene: TRBV4-3
abundance: .
j_gene: TRBJ2-1
CDR3nt: TGCGCCAGCAGCCAAAACAGGGTCCATGAGCAGTTCTTC
CDR3aa: CASSQNRVHEQFF

d_gene: .
len: 16
v_gene: TRBV5-1
abundance: .
j_gene: TRBJ2-3
CDR3nt: TGCGCCAGCAGCTTAATCCCAGGGGAGGAATCAGATACGCAGTATTTT
CDR3aa: CASSLIPGEESDTQYF

d_gene: .
len: 18
v_gene: TRBV9
abundance: .
j_gene: TRBJ1-1
CDR3nt: TGTGCCAGCAGCGTAGTATCCGGTGGCAGGGGATTGAACACTGAAGCTTTCTTT
CDR3aa: CASSVVSGGRGLNTEAFF

d_gene: TRBD2
len: 15
v_gene: TRBV7-2
abundance: .
j_gene: TRBJ2-5
CDR3nt: TGTGCCAGCAGTGGATACGGGGGACTACAAGAGACCCAGTACTTC
CDR3aa: CASSGYGGLQETQYF

d_gene: .
len: 15
v_gene: TRBV9
abundance: .
j_gene: TRBJ1-1
CDR3nt: TGTGCCAGCAGCGTAGGTGCGGGGCTGAACACTGAAGCTTTCTTT
CDR3aa: CASSVGAGLNTEAFF

d_gene: .
len: 13
v_gene: TRBV30
abundance: .
j_gene: TRBJ2-3
CDR3nt: TGTGCCTGGAGTGTACTACCGGCAGATACGCAGTATTTT
CDR3aa: CAWSVLPADTQYF

d_gene: .
len: 12
v_gene: TRBV19
abundance: few
j_gene: TRBJ1-1
CDR3nt: TGTGCCAGTAGGGCGGGAAAGACTGAAGCTTTCTTT
CDR3aa: CASRAGKTEAFF

d_gene: .
len: 16
v_gene: TRBV3-2
abundance: few
j_gene: TRBJ1-5
CDR3nt: TGTGCCAGCAGCCCAAACCAGGACAGGGACAATCAGCCCCAGCATTTT
CDR3aa: CASSPNQDRDNQPQHF

d_gene: TRBD1
len: 16
v_gene: TRBV6-6
abundance: .
j_gene: TRBJ2-1
CDR3nt: TGTGCCAGCAGTTACTCTAGGGACAGACGCTACAATGAGCAGTTCTTC
CDR3aa: CASSYSRDRRYNEQFF

d_gene: TRBD2
len: 15
v_gene: TRBV7-6
abundance: .
j_gene: TRBJ2-1
CDR3nt: TGTGCCAGCAGCTTACTCGGCGGGGGGGAAGGTGAGCAGTTCTTC
CDR3aa: CASSLLGGGEGEQFF

d_gene: .
len: 15
v_gene: TRBV12-5
abundance: .
j_gene: TRBJ1-4
CDR3nt: TGTGCTAGTGGTTTTATTATCTCGAGGGAAGAAAAACTGTTTTTT
CDR3aa: CASGFIISREEKLFF

d_gene: .
len: 14
v_gene: TRBV12-3/TRBV12-4
abundance: .
j_gene: TRBJ2-2
CDR3nt: TGTGCCGGGGGGGACACGACCTTTGCCGGGGAGCTGTTTTTT
CDR3aa: CAGGDTTFAGELFF

d_gene: TRBD1
len: 16
v_gene: TRBV4-1
abundance: .
j_gene: TRBJ1-2
CDR3nt: TGCGCCAGCAGCCAAAATTTGGGCAGGGGGCGAAGTGGCTACACCTTC
CDR3aa: CASSQNLGRGRSGYTF

d_gene: .
len: 16
v_gene: TRBV4-3
abundance: few
j_gene: TRBJ2-6
CDR3nt: TGCGCCAGCAGCCCGTTGGGGGTCTCTGGGGCCAACGTCCTGACTTTC
CDR3aa: CASSPLGVSGANVLTF

d_gene: .
len: 14
v_gene: TRBV6-5
abundance: .
j_gene: TRBJ1-4
CDR3nt: TGTGCCAGCAGTTACTCCAGGACTAATGAAAAACTGTTTTTT
CDR3aa: CASSYSRTNEKLFF

d_gene: .
len: 13
v_gene: TRBV3-1
abundance: few
j_gene: TRBJ2-7
CDR3nt: TGTGCCAGCAGCCCCGGGGGAGCCTACGAGCAGTACTTC
CDR3aa: CASSPGGAYEQYF

d_gene: .
len: 13
v_gene: TRBV4-1
abundance: few
j_gene: TRBJ1-2
CDR3nt: TGCGCCAGCAGCCCCGGGGGAAACTATGGCTACACCTTC
CDR3aa: CASSPGGNYGYTF

d_gene: .
len: 18
v_gene: TRBV7-2
abundance: few
j_gene: TRBJ1-2
CDR3nt: TGTGCCAGCAGCGCGCGAGGAATCACAGGGCCCGGTACATCTGGCTACACCTTC
CDR3aa: CASSARGITGPGTSGYTF

d_gene: .
len: 13
v_gene: TRBV10-1
abundance: .
j_gene: TRBJ2-2
CDR3nt: TGCGCCAGCAGCCTAACAGCAACCGGGGAGCTGTTTTTT
CDR3aa: CASSLTATGELFF

d_gene: TRBD2
len: 16
v_gene: TRBV7-2
abundance: few
j_gene: TRBJ2-3
CDR3nt: TGTGCCAGCAGCTTTTTTAGCGGGGGGACCACAGATACGCAGTATTTT
CDR3aa: CASSFFSGGTTDTQYF

d_gene: .
len: 13
v_gene: TRBV4-1
abundance: .
j_gene: TRBJ1-2
CDR3nt: TGCGCCAGCAGCCAAGGAACAGGGAATGGCTACACCTTC
CDR3aa: CASSQGTGNGYTF

d_gene: .
len: 14
v_gene: TRBV27
abundance: .
j_gene: TRBJ2-3
CDR3nt: TGTGCCAGCAGTTTATCGGGCCTCGCGGATACGCAGTATTTT
CDR3aa: CASSLSGLADTQYF

d_gene: .
len: 14
v_gene: TRBV4-1
abundance: .
j_gene: TRBJ2-5
CDR3nt: TGCGCCAGCAAAAGTCTAGCGAACCAAGAGACCCAGTACTTC
CDR3aa: CASKSLANQETQYF

d_gene: .
len: 16
v_gene: TRBV4-1
abundance: .
j_gene: TRBJ1-1
CDR3nt: TGCGCCAGCAAAATACGGGGTGTTGATTTGAACACTGAAGCTTTCTTT
CDR3aa: CASKIRGVDLNTEAFF

d_gene: .
len: 15
v_gene: TRBV6-5
abundance: .
j_gene: TRBJ1-5
CDR3nt: TGTGCCAGCAGTTACTCGGGGGGTGGAAATCAGCCCCAGCATTTT
CDR3aa: CASSYSGGGNQPQHF